These 14 T cell receptor beta chains were sequenced from one sample in a study of vaccination and CD4 T cells after COVID-19. Their cognate antigens are unknown. Oncomine TCR Beta short-read sequencing was applied to DNA from cultured CD4+ T cells. TCRdb called the PCR reads again in MiXCR, with one record for every CDR3 protein. The repertoire consists of about 3,300 distinct CDR3 sequences, with 49% occurring once and the leading ten covering under 20%. The treatment was: approximately 9-day PBMC culture with coronavirus spike peptide pools or control peptides (ViraFEST assay). Sequenced input: CD4+ T cells from blood, cultured in vitro. The receptors stem from a human donor who had recovered from COVID-19.

This clonotype ranks as medium-sized. V gene TRBV5-4 combines with J gene TRBJ2-5; D tentatively fits TRBD1 or TRBD2 (6 bases each). Trimming took 4 bases from V and 5 from J, leaving 18 bases between them. The CDR3 is 15 amino acids. In germline, CDR1 is SGHNT, CDR2 YYREEE (reference sequence). The CDR3 region is CASSQSSGAGETQYF. The CDR3 DNA is TGTGCCAGCAGCCAGTCCTCGGGGGCGGGGGAGACCCAGTACTTC.

The chain links TRBV11-2 to TRBJ1-5; D is possibly TRBD1 (5 bases). The V and J ends lost 1 base and 2 bases respectively, with 15 bases between them. This CDR3 is built from 17 residues. Germline CDR1 reads SGHAT; CDR2 reads FQNNGV. CDR3 in DNA: TGTGCCAGCAGCTTAGGGATCGAAAGGGGAGGCAATCAGCCCCAGCATTTT. It codes for CASSLGIERGGNQPQHF.

This clonotype has just a few counts. The chain combines TRBV24-1 with TRBJ2-3; 8 positions agree with TRBD2. The CDR3 is 15 amino acids. With 6 bases clipped from V and 4 bases from J, the junction kept 8 bases outside the gene matches. Germline V gene lookup returns CDR1 KGHDR and CDR2 SFDVKD. The CDR3 region has the DNA TGTGCCACCAGTCGGTTGGCGGGAGGCGCAGATACGCAGTATTTT. Protein sequence: CATSRLAGGADTQYF.

The rearrangement links TRBV30 to TRBJ2-7; TRBD2 matches 8 bases. The germline gives CDR1 GTSNPN, CDR2 SVGIG (reference sequence). CDR3 length equals 13 residues. Losses at the gene ends were 8 bases for V and 1 base for J; bases not matched to a gene: 7. The chain's CDR3 is CAADGRASYEQYF. The CDR3 nucleotides are TGTGCCGCGGACGGGAGGGCGTCCTACGAGCAGTACTTC.

The rearrangement uses TRBV25-1 and TRBJ1-2, with 8 bases that match TRBD1. J lost 1 base, V lost 3 bases, and 7 bases had no gene match. Germline V gene sequence: CDR1 MGHDK, CDR2 SYGVNS. The CDR3 length is 16 residues. The CDR3 DNA is TGTGCCAGCAGTGACGCCCGGACAGGGATTAACTATGGCTACACCTTC. Protein: CASSDARTGINYGYTF.

V usage is TRBV15 and J usage is TRBJ1-1, with D perhaps TRBD1 (5 bases). This CDR3 comprises 17 residues. Trimming removed 0 bases from V and 0 bases from J, with 14 bases in between. Germline CDR1 is LNHNV and CDR2 is YYDKDF (reference sequence). The CDR3 loop reads CATSRDRLGVVNTEAFF. CDR3 DNA sequence: TGTGCCACCAGCAGAGATCGACTGGGGGTCGTGAACACTGAAGCTTTCTTT.

The chain uses TRBV7-6 and TRBJ2-5; no clear D. V dropped 5 bases and J dropped 3 bases, with 16 bases sitting between them. This CDR3 region has 15 residues. Germline V gene sequence: CDR1 SGHVS, CDR2 FNYEAQ. CDR3 DNA: TGTGCCAGCAGCCTTAGGACCCAGGTAGAAGAGACCCAGTACTTC. Residues: CASSLRTQVEETQYF.

The rearrangement joins TRBV5-4 to TRBJ1-1, with a tentative D call TRBD1 (5 bases). In germline, CDR1 is SGHNT, CDR2 YYREEE (reference sequence). Between the trimmed V and J ends, which lost 4 bases and 5 bases, there was a span of 18 bases. The CDR3 extends over 15 amino acids. CDR3: CASSRQGRADTEAFF. The CDR3 nucleotides read TGTGCCAGCAGCCGCCAGGGACGGGCTGATACTGAAGCTTTCTTT.

This clonotype is medium-sized in the sample. V is TRBV20-1 and J is TRBJ2-3; TRBD2 aligns across 8 bases. This CDR3 has 15 residues. The V gene end was trimmed by 1 base and the J gene end by 7 bases; junction bases not matched to a gene: 10. CDR1 and CDR2 from the germline V gene are DFQATT and SNEGSKA (reference sequence). Written as DNA, the CDR3 is TGCAGTGCTAGAGGGGAGACTAGCGCCATGAATACGCAGTATTTT. This gives the protein CSARGETSAMNTQYF.

The chain employs TRBV30 and TRBJ1-2; D remains unclear. The CDR3 runs 14 residues. The germline gives CDR1 GTSNPN, CDR2 SVGIG (reference sequence). V lost 2 bases and J 4 bases, leaving 14 bases between the germline ends. CDR3 loop: CAWSKVSLPYGYTF. The CDR3 DNA sequence: TGTGCCTGGAGTAAGGTCAGCCTCCCCTATGGCTACACCTTC.

The chain couples TRBV24-1 to TRBJ2-1, with 15 bases identical to TRBD2. Germline V gives CDR1 KGHDR, CDR2 SFDVKD. Trimming cost V 4 bases and J 4 bases; bases outside gene matches: 7. The CDR3 is 18 amino acids. In nucleotides, the CDR3 is TGTGCCACCAGTGACTCTGGACTAGCGGGAGGGGGGTACAATGAGCAGTTCTTC. Amino acid sequence: CATSDSGLAGGGYNEQFF.

By its share, this clonotype is large. The rearrangement links TRBV7-9 to TRBJ2-2; 9 nucleotides align to TRBD2. Trimming removed 1 base from V and 5 bases from J; junction bases left unmatched: 8. Germline V CDR1 and CDR2: SEHNR, FQNEAQ (reference sequence). This CDR3 has 17 residues. For the CDR3, the DNA is TGTGCCAGCAGCTTAGACGGCGGGAGGGCCCGAACCGGGGAGCTGTTTTTT. This sequence encodes CASSLDGGRARTGELFF.

In this sample, this clonotype turned up a few times. The chain uses TRBV25-1 and TRBJ1-1; tentative D call: TRBD1 (5 bases). In germline, CDR1 is MGHDK, CDR2 SYGVNS. Trimming shortened V by 3 bases and J by 4 bases, and 9 bases separated the two germline ends. The CDR3 sequence is 13 residues long. CDR3 in DNA: TGTGCCAGCAGTGATCGGGGGATCACTGAAGCTTTCTTT. It codes for CASSDRGITEAFF.

The chain recombines TRBV7-2 with TRBJ2-1, with 13 bases that match TRBD2. From germline, CDR1 is SGHTA and CDR2 FQGNSA. J lost 4 bases, V lost 2 bases, and 5 bases had no gene match. The CDR3 has 17 amino acids. The CDR3 DNA sequence: TGTGCCAGCAGCTTACGGGGGACTAGCGGGGTTTACAATGAGCAGTTCTTC. Translating it yields CASSLRGTSGVYNEQFF. Together with reference TRBV7-2 and TRBJ2-1, the CDR3 gives the full variable domain: GAGVSQSPSNKVTEKGKDVELRCDPISGHTALYWYRQSLGQGLEFLIYFQGNSAPDKSGLPSDRFSAERTGGSVSTLTIQRTQQEDSAVYLCASSLRGTSGVYNEQFFGPGTRLTVL.